This record covers a single T cell receptor beta chain. This sample stems from a study of T cell repertoires in cytomegalovirus infection. TCRdb re-called the reads with MiXCR, one entry per CDR3 protein. In the table there are about 740,000 distinct CDR3 sequences, less than 40% of which are singletons. Germline CDR1 LNHDA, CDR2 SQIVND (reference sequence). This CDR3 spans 15 amino acids. V shed 5 bases, J shed 5 bases, and the junction held 7 bases outside the gene matches. The source of this sequence is a human donor in good health (CMV status not recorded). Some clones in this sample may be carry-over from other donors' samples. Sequenced sample: PBMCs. The V call is TRBV19, the J call TRBJ2-5, with 11 bases identical to TRBD2. The CDR3 loop reads CASSSSGLAEETQYF. The CDR3 bases are TGTGCCAGTAGTTCCTCGGGACTAGCGGAGGAGACCCAGTACTTC.